Shown below are 2 T cell receptor beta chains from a single sample sequenced in a study of T-cell reconstitution after alpha-beta-depleted transplantation in children. For TCRbeta, the library was prepared with unique molecular identifiers. A single record per CDR3 protein comes from TCRdb applying MiXCR to the PCR reads. The sample includes some 600,000 distinct CDR3 sequences, around a sixth of them seen just once. The source material was PBMCs from the stem cell graft donor, sampled from the stem cell graft. All receptors derive from a human donor who donated a stem cell graft to a child with acute myeloid leukemia.

This clonotype appeared many times. The J gene is TRBJ1-1, the V gene TRBV12-3 or TRBV12-4; D not certain. V was clipped by 6 bases and J by 4 bases, with 9 bases between them. The CDR3 runs to 12 residues. The CDR3 sequence is CASSRDGTEAFF. Here the CDR3 DNA reads TGTGCCAGCAGCCGAGACGGCACTGAAGCTTTCTTT.

This clonotype was seen only a few times. The rearrangement joins TRBV20-1 to TRBJ1-6, with D maybe TRBD1 (6 bases). Germline CDR1 and CDR2: DFQATT and SNEGSKA (reference sequence). The CDR3 spans 15 residues. The DNA for the CDR3 is TGCAGCGCATCTAATCTCGCAGGGGTCGATTCACCCCTCCACTTT. It specifies CSASNLAGVDSPLHF.